The 22 T cell receptor beta chains given below trace back to one sample, sequenced in a study of spatial heterogeneity in lung cancer. Time point in this sample: sample taken at primary tumor resection. Findings of the study overall: In tumors, expanded intratumoral alpha and beta TCR counts tracked mutation counts.

These receptors have no known antigen. TCRdb reanalysed the 5' RACE reads using MiXCR and keeps one entry per CDR3 protein. The sample has 13,000 or so distinct CDR3 sequences, 4.5% to 5.5% seen once; the top ten hold about 23%. The source material was lung tumor tissue, sampled at surgery. All receptors come from a male donor with early-stage non-small cell lung cancer.

V is TRBV19 and J is TRBJ1-4, with a possible D match to TRBD1 (6 bases). The CDR3 spans 15 residues. Germline V gene sequence: CDR1 LNHDA, CDR2 SQIVND (reference sequence). V gave up 3 bases and J gave up 7 bases, with 15 bases separating them. The chain's CDR3 is CASSIRGRSSEKLFF. CDR3 DNA: TGTGCCAGTAGTATTAGGGGGAGATCTAGTGAAAAACTGTTTTTT.

Relative to its sample, this clonotype is medium-sized. In DNA form, the CDR3 reads TGCGCCAGCAGCCAACAACTAGCGGGGGGCACAGATACGCAGTATTTT. Its protein is CASSQQLAGGTDTQYF. V usage is TRBV4-3 and J usage is TRBJ2-3; 11 positions agree with TRBD2. The V and J ends lost 2 bases and 1 base, in that order; junction bases with no gene match: 2. The CDR3 covers 16 residues. The germline V gene encodes CDR1 LGHNA and CDR2 YSLEER.

This clonotype showed up just a few times. The chain recombines TRBV11-2 with TRBJ2-7; D might be TRBD1 (8 bases). The CDR3 is made up of 15 amino acids. V was shortened by 3 bases and J by 7 bases, with 19 bases between the two germline ends. The germline CDR1 and CDR2 sequences are SGHAT and FQNNGV. The CDR3 sequence: CASSLGGTGTGEQYF. Here the CDR3 DNA reads TGTGCCAGCAGCTTGGGAGGGACAGGCACGGGGGAGCAGTACTTC.

The chain links TRBV19 to TRBJ2-2; D possibly corresponds to TRBD1 (6 bases). CDR1 is LNHDA, CDR2 SQIVND, per germline (reference sequence). This CDR3 is 14 amino acids long. The germline V and J ends were trimmed by 3 bases and 5 bases, with 10 bases remaining between them. CDR3 in DNA: TGTGCCAGTAGTATCTGGGGGCGTACCGGGGAGCTGTTTTTT. Protein sequence: CASSIWGRTGELFF.

Within the sample, this clonotype is medium-sized. The V gene is TRBV29-1, the J gene TRBJ2-3; 9 bases are shared with TRBD1. Germline-derived CDR1 and CDR2 are SQVTM and ANQGSEA. With V trimmed by 2 bases and J by 5 bases, 8 bases remained unmatched. CDR3 size: 15 residues. The CDR3 DNA sequence: TGCAGCGTTGAAAACTGGGACAGGGCTGGAGATACGCAGTATTTT. This encodes CSVENWDRAGDTQYF.

J is TRBJ2-1 and V is TRBV5-1, with 9 bases matching TRBD2. The CDR3 extends over 14 amino acids. Germline assignment: CDR1 SGHRS and CDR2 YFSETQ. The J segment lost 6 bases and the V segment lost 3 bases, leaving 4 bases of the junction unmatched. The DNA of the CDR3 is TGCGCCAGCAGCTCTAGCGGGGCCTCCAATGAGCAGTTCTTC. Encoded protein: CASSSSGASNEQFF.

The sample holds many counts of this clonotype. The V call is TRBV7-8, the J call TRBJ1-3; unclear D gene. Trimming took 0 bases from V and 7 from J, leaving 4 bases between them. CDR1 is SGHVS, CDR2 FQNEAQ, per germline. CDR3 length: 12 residues. CDR3 DNA: TGTGCCAGCAGCTTAGCCCGGAACACCATATATTTT. Its protein product is CASSLARNTIYF.

In this sample, this clonotype turned up many times. The V gene is TRBV10-3, the J gene TRBJ1-1; D is uncertain. This CDR3 has 14 residues. In germline, CDR1 is ENHRY, CDR2 SYGVKD. Trimming cost V 2 bases and J 5 bases, with 12 bases left between them. The CDR3 spells CAISEGQEVTEAFF. The CDR3, as DNA: TGTGCCATCAGTGAGGGCCAGGAGGTAACTGAAGCTTTCTTT.

At least ten counts were recorded for this clonotype. The rearrangement joins TRBV2 to TRBJ1-5, with D perhaps TRBD1 (5 bases). V lost 5 bases, J lost 3 bases, and 8 bases lay in between. The CDR3 consists of 13 residues. CDR1 is SNHLY, CDR2 FYNNEI, per germline. As DNA, the CDR3 is TGTGCCAGCAGTCGGGACTTCAATCAGCCCCAGCATTTT. It codes for CASSRDFNQPQHF.

The table lists this clonotype with many counts. The gene calls are TRBV25-1 and TRBJ1-1; D unresolved. V lost 3 bases to trimming and J lost 3 bases, with 11 bases between them. The germline gives CDR1 MGHDK, CDR2 SYGVNS. The CDR3 length is 14 residues. The CDR3 sequence is CASSDTGLDTEAFF. CDR3 sequence (DNA): TGTGCCAGCAGTGACACGGGGTTGGACACTGAAGCTTTCTTT.

This clonotype is medium-sized. The rearrangement joins TRBV29-1 to TRBJ2-2; a weak D match, TRBD1 (7 bases). Germline CDR1 SQVTM, CDR2 ANQGSEA. CDR3 length equals 15 residues. V was pared by 5 bases and J by 3 bases, with 16 bases between. The CDR3 here is CSVRRGQADTGELFF. In nucleotides, the CDR3 is TGCAGCGTTAGGAGGGGGCAAGCGGACACCGGGGAGCTGTTTTTT.

The chain couples TRBV4-3 to TRBJ2-3; D is unresolved. CDR3 length: 13 amino acids. The germline CDR1 and CDR2 sequences are LGHNA and YSLEER. Trimming removed 0 bases at V and 5 bases at J, with 6 bases between. CDR3 sequence: CASSQEAGDTQYF. DNA for the CDR3: TGCGCCAGCAGCCAAGAGGCTGGAGATACGCAGTATTTT.

This clonotype was seen repeatedly, ten times or more. The chain has TRBV12-3 or TRBV12-4 and TRBJ2-1, with TRBD2 matching 15 bases. There are 18 residues in the CDR3. V was pared by 4 bases and J by 3 bases, with 7 bases of the junction left unmatched. The CDR3 is CASSSGLAGGQGYNEQFF. Written as DNA, the CDR3 is TGTGCCAGCAGTTCCGGACTAGCGGGGGGGCAAGGCTACAATGAGCAGTTCTTC.

This clonotype showed up many times. This rearrangement joins TRBV3-1 to TRBJ1-1; 8 nucleotides align to TRBD1. This CDR3 is built from 15 residues. After removal of 0 bases from V and 4 bases from J, the junction contained 4 bases not matched to a gene. The germline V gene has CDR1 LGHDT and CDR2 YNNKEL (reference sequence). The CDR3 coding sequence is TGTGCCAGCAGCCAAGATAGGACAGGGTTCACTGAAGCTTTCTTT. Translating it yields CASSQDRTGFTEAFF. Filled out from reference TRBV3-1 and TRBJ1-1, the complete variable domain reads DTAVSQTPKYLVTQMGNDKSIKCEQNLGHDTMYWYKQDSKKFLKIMFSYNNKELIINETVPNRFSPKSPDKAHLNLHINSLELGDSAVYFCASSQDRTGFTEAFFGQGTRLTVV.

At least ten counts were recorded for this clonotype. V is TRBV3-1 and J is TRBJ1-1, with D possibly TRBD1 on 5 matching bases. The CDR3 contains 13 residues. Trimming shortened V by 5 bases and J by 1 base, and 8 bases separated the two germline ends. CDR1 is LGHDT and CDR2 is YNNKEL in the germline V gene (reference sequence). The CDR3 loop reads CASSWTQNTEAFF. The CDR3 DNA is TGTGCCAGCAGCTGGACACAGAACACTGAAGCTTTCTTT.

This sequence joins TRBV7-2 and TRBJ2-3; unclear D gene. Trimming left V 1 base short and J 2 bases short, with 7 bases between. The CDR3 contains 14 residues. CDR1 SGHTA and CDR2 FQGNSA come from the germline V gene. DNA for the CDR3: TGTGCCAGCAGCTTAGACAAATTCACAGATACGCAGTATTTT. Its translation: CASSLDKFTDTQYF.

By share, this clonotype counts as medium-sized. V is TRBV9 and J is TRBJ2-6, with 11 positions matching TRBD1. This CDR3 spans 17 amino acids. With V trimmed by 3 bases and J by 0 bases, 2 bases remained unmatched. CDR1 SGDLS and CDR2 YYNGEE come from the germline V gene. CDR3 protein: CASSAGTGGSGANVLTF. CDR3 DNA: TGTGCCAGCAGCGCCGGGACAGGGGGCTCTGGGGCCAACGTCCTGACTTTC.

The table lists this clonotype with many counts. The V call is TRBV7-6, the J call TRBJ2-2, with unresolved D. The length of the CDR3 is 16 residues. CDR1 and CDR2 from the germline V gene are SGHVS and FNYEAQ. The V end lost 0 bases, the J end lost 0 bases, and 8 bases lay between the germline ends. The CDR3 reads CASSLAPSANTGELFF. DNA of the CDR3: TGTGCCAGCAGCTTAGCTCCAAGCGCGAACACCGGGGAGCTGTTTTTT.

This clonotype was observed many times. The gene calls are TRBV6-2 or TRBV6-3 and TRBJ1-1; D is ambiguous. This CDR3 is 13 amino acids long. Germline V lookup: CDR1 MNHEY, CDR2 SVGEGT. Between the trimmed V and J ends, which lost 2 bases and 6 bases, there was a span of 10 bases. CDR3 nucleotides: TGTGCCAGCAGTTACAACTCCCGATCTGAAGCTTTCTTT. It yields the protein CASSYNSRSEAFF.

This clonotype was counted at least ten times. V usage is TRBV3-1 and J usage is TRBJ2-1; no clear D gene. This CDR3 contains 12 residues. Germline assignment: CDR1 LGHDT and CDR2 YNNKEL (reference sequence). Between the trimmed V and J ends, which lost 1 base and 9 bases, there was a span of 7 bases. The CDR3 reads CASSQGKTEQFF. In nucleotides, the CDR3 is TGTGCCAGCAGCCAAGGCAAAACTGAGCAGTTCTTC.

This clonotype was seen repeatedly, ten times or more. The rearrangement links TRBV6-2 or TRBV6-3 to TRBJ2-6; no definite D call. This CDR3 is built from 15 residues. V was clipped by 5 bases and J by 0 bases, with 8 bases between them. Germline-derived CDR1 and CDR2 are MNHEY and SVGEGT. The CDR3 protein is CASSPPSSGANVLTF. CDR3 DNA sequence: TGTGCCAGCAGTCCGCCTAGCTCTGGGGCCAACGTCCTGACTTTC.

This clonotype was counted many times. One end of the junction is discordant with germline, which a read error may explain. The chain is built from TRBV5-1 and TRBJ2-6; a weak D match, TRBD1 (6 bases). The germline V gene has CDR1 SGHRS and CDR2 YFSETQ. The CDR3 runs to 14 residues. CDR3 in DNA: TGCGCCAGCAGCACAGGGTCTGCGGCCAACGTCCTGACTTTC. Translation gives CASSTGSAANVLTF.